This T cell receptor (beta chain) was observed in a study of blood T cell repertoires in COVID-19. V gave up 5 bases and J gave up 5 bases, with 22 bases separating them. This CDR3 is built from 17 residues. Looked up from germline, CDR1 is LGHDT and CDR2 is YNNKEL (reference sequence). Sequenced by immunoSEQ multiplex PCR; TCRdb stores in-frame clones only, minus some. The data contain approximately 150,000 clones, roughly 79% of them singletons. This clone was seen more than once but under ten times. Sample: peripheral blood. This TCR derives from a man aged 45-60 years with active or convalescent COVID-19. The V and J genes are TRBV3-1 (or the pseudogene TRBV3-2) and TRBJ2-1; D is ambiguous. The CDR3 reads CASSTFIPIPSDNEQFF. The CDR3 DNA follows: TGTGCCAGCAGCACATTTATTCCCATTCCATCCGACAATGAGCAGTTCTTC.